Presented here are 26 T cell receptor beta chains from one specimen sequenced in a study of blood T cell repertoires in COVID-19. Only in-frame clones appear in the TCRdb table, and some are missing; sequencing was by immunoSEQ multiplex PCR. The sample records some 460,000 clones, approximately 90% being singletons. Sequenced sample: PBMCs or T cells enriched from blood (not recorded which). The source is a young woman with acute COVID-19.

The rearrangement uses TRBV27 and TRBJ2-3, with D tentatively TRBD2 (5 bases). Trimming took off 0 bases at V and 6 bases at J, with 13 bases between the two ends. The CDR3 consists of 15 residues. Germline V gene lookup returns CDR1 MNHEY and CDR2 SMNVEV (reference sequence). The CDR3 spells CASSLSTGGQDTQYF. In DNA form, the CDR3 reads TGTGCCAGCAGTTTATCGACCGGAGGCCAGGATACGCAGTATTTT.

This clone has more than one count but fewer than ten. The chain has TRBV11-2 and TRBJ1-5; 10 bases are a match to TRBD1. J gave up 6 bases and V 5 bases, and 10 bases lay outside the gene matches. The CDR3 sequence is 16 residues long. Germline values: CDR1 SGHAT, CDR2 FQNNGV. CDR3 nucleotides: TGTGCCAGCAGCAGACGGGAGACAGGGGGCGGTCAGCCCCAGCATTTT. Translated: CASSRRETGGGQPQHF.

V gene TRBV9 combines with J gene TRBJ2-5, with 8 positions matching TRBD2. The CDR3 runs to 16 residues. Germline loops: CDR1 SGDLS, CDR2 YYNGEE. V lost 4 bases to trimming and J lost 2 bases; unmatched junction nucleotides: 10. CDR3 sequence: CASSTKTSAYQETQYF. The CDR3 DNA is TGTGCCAGCAGCACTAAGACTAGCGCCTATCAAGAGACCCAGTACTTC.

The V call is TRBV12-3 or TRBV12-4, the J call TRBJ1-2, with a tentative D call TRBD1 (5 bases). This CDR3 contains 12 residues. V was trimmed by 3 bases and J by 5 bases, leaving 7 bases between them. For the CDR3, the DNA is TGTGCCAGCAGTTTGCCAGGGTATGGCTACACCTTC. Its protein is CASSLPGYGYTF.

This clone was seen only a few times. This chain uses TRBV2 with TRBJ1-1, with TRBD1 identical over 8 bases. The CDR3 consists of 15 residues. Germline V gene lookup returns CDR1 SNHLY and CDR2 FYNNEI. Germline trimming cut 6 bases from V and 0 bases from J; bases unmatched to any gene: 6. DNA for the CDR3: TGTGCCAGCAGAAACAGGGGGTCCATGAACACTGAAGCTTTCTTT. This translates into CASRNRGSMNTEAFF.

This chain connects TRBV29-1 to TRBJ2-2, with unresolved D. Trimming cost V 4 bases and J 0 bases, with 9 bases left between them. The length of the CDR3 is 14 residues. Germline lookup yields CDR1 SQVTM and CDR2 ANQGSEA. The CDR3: CSVVPQANTGELFF. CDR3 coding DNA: TGCAGCGTTGTTCCCCAGGCGAACACCGGGGAGCTGTTTTTT.

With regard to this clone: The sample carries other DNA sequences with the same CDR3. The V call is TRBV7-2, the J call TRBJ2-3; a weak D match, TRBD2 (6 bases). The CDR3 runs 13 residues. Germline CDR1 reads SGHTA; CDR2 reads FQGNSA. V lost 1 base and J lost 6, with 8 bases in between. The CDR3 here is CASSLVGGDTQYF. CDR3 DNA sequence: TGTGCCAGCAGCTTAGTTGGGGGGGATACGCAGTATTTT. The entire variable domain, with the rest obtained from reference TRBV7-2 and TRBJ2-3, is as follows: GAGVSQSPSNKVTEKGKDVELRCDPISGHTALYWYRQSLGQGLEFLIYFQGNSAPDKSGLPSDRFSAERTGGSVSTLTIQRTQQEDSAVYLCASSLVGGDTQYFGPGTRLTVL.

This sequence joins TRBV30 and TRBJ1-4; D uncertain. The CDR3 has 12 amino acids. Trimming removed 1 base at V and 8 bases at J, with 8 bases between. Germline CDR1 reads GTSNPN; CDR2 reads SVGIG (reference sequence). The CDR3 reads CAWSASLEKLFF. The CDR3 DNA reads TGTGCCTGGAGTGCTAGCTTGGAAAAACTGTTTTTT. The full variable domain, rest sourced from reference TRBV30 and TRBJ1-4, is SQTIHQWPATLVQPVGSPLSLECTVEGTSNPNLYWYRQAAGRGLQLLFYSVGIGQISSEVPQNLSASRPQDRQFILSSKKLLLSDSGFYLCAWSASLEKLFFGSGTQLSVL.

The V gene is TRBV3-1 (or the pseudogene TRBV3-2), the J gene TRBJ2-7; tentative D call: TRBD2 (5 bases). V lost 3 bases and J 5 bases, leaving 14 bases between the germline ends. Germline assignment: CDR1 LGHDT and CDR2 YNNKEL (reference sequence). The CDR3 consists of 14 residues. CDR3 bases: TGTGCCAGCAGCCACCCACTAACGGGGAACGAGCAGTACTTC. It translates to CASSHPLTGNEQYF.

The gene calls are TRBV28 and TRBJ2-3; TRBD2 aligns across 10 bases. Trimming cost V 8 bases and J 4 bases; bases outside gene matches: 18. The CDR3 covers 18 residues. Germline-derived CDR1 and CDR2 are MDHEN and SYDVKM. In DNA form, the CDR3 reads TGTGCCAGCCGGCCCCTCAGCGGGAGGGCCCTTTTGGCAGATACGCAGTATTTT. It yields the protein CASRPLSGRALLADTQYF.

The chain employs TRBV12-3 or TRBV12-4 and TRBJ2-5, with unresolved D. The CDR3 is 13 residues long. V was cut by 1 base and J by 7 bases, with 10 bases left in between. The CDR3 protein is CASSLGGPWTQYF. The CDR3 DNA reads TGTGCCAGCAGTTTAGGAGGCCCCTGGACCCAGTACTTC.

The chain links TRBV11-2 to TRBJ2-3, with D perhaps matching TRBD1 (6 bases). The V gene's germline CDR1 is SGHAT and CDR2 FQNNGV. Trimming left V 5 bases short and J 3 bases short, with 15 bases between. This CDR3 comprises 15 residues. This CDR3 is CASSPGQAITDTQYF. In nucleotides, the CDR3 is TGTGCCAGCAGCCCGGGACAAGCCATAACAGATACGCAGTATTTT.

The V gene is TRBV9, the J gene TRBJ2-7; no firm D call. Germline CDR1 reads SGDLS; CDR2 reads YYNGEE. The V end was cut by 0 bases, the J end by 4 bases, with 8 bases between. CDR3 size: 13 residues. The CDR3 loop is CASSVEINYEQYF. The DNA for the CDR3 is TGTGCCAGCAGCGTAGAAATTAATTACGAGCAGTACTTC.

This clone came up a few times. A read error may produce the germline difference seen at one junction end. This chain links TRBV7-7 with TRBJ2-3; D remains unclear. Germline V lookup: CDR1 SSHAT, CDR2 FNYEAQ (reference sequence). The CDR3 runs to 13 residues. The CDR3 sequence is CASSSTNTDTQYF. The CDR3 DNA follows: TGTGCTAGCAGCTCGACAAACACAGATACGCAGTATTTT.

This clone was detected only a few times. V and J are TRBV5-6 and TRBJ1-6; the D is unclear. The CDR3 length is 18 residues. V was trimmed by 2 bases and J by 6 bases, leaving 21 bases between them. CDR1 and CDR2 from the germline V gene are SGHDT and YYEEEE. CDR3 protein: CASSFTQPASRGNSPLHF. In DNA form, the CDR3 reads TGTGCCAGCAGCTTTACCCAACCCGCCAGCCGAGGTAATTCACCCCTCCACTTT.

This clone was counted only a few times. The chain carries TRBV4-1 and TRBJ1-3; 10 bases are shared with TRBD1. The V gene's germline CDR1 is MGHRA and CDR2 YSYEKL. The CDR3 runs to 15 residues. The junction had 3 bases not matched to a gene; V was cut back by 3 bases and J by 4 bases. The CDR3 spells CASSQGQGRGNTIYF. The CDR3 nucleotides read TGCGCCAGCAGCCAGGGACAGGGGAGAGGAAACACCATATATTTT.

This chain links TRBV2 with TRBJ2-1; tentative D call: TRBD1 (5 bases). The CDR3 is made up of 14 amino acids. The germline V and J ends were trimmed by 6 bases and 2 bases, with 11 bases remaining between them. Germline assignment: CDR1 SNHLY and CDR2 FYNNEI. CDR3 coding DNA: TGTGCCAGCAGAGGGGATTTAACCTACAATGAGCAGTTCTTC. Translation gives CASRGDLTYNEQFF. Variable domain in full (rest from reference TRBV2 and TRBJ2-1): EPEVTQTPSHQVTQMGQEVILRCVPISNHLYFYWYRQILGQKVEFLVSFYNNEISEKSEIFDDQFSVERPDGSNFTLKIRSTKLEDSAMYFCASRGDLTYNEQFFGPGTRLTVL.

CDR3 DNA sequence: TGCGCCAGCAGCCAGGACAGAGGGCTAAACAATGAGCAGTTCTTC. Its protein product is CASSQDRGLNNEQFF. This rearrangement joins TRBV4-3 to TRBJ2-1; D might be TRBD1 (6 bases). The CDR3 is 15 residues long. Germline values: CDR1 LGHNA, CDR2 YSLEER. V lost 3 bases and J lost 5, with 14 bases in between.

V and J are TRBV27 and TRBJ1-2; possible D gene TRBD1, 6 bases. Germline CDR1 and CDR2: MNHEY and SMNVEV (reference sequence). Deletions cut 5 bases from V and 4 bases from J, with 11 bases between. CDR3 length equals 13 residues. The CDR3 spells CASSPTTGYGYTF. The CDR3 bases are TGTGCCAGCAGTCCGACGACAGGCTATGGCTACACCTTC.

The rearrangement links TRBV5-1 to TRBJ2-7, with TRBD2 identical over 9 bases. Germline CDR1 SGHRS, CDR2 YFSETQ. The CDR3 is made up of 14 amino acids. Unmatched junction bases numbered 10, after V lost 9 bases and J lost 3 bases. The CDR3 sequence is CATSISGGYYEQYF. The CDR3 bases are TGCGCCACCTCGATTAGCGGGGGCTACTACGAGCAGTACTTC.

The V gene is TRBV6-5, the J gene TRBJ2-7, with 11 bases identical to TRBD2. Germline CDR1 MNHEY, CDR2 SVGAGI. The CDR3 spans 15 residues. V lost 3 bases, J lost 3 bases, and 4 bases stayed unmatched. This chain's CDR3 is CASSYSGRGLYEQYF. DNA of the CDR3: TGTGCCAGCAGTTATAGCGGGAGGGGTCTCTACGAGCAGTACTTC.

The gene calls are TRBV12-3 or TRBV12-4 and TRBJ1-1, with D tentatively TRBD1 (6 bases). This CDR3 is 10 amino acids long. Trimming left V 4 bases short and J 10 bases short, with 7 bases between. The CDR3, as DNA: TGTGCCAGCAGTTCAGGGGTAGCTTTCTTT. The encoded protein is CASSSGVAFF.

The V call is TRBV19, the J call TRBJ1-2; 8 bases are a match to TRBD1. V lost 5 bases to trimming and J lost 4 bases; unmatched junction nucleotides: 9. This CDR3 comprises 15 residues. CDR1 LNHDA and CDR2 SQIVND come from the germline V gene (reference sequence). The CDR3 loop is CASSVGTGSVYGYTF. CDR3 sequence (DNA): TGTGCCAGTAGTGTGGGGACAGGTTCGGTCTATGGCTACACCTTC.

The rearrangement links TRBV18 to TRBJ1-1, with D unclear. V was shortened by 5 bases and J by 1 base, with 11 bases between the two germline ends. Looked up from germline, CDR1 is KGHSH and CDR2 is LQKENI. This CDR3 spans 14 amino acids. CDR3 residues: CASSGGGRNTEAFF. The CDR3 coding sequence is TGTGCCAGCTCAGGAGGCGGGCGGAACACTGAAGCTTTCTTT.

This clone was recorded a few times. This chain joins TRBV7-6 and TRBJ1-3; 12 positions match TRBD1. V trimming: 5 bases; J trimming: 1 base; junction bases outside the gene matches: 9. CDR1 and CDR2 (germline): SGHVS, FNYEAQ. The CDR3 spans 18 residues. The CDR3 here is CASSVGTGGLSSGNTIYF. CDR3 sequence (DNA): TGTGCCAGCAGCGTCGGGACAGGGGGCTTATCGTCTGGAAACACCATATATTTT.

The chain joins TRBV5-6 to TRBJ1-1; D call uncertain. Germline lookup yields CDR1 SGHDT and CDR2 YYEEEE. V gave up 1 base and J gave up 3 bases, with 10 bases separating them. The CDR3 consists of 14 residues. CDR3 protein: CASSLPREYTEAFF. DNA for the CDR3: TGTGCCAGCAGCTTGCCGCGAGAGTACACTGAAGCTTTCTTT.